This T cell receptor (beta chain) is from a study of blood T cell repertoires in COVID-19. Study summary: From the United States, Italy and Spain came samples of acute and convalescent COVID-19. Sources were T cells, B-cell-depleted T cells, or PBMCs; the material itself was cDNA or gDNA.

Clinical history as reported by participants underpinned cohort assignment. Trimming took 5 bases from V and 2 from J, leaving 10 bases between them. The CDR3 extends over 14 amino acids. The germline V gene has CDR1 SGHVS and CDR2 FNYEAQ. This clone was picked up a small number of times. Authors' methods: Nucleated cell counts were estimated from reference gene primer amplification. Sequenced by immunoSEQ multiplex PCR; TCRdb stores in-frame clones only, minus some. V and J calls and clone size are copied from that table; D and trimming were computed from the DNA. The sample has 250,000 to 300,000 clones, around nine tenths seen once.

What was sequenced was PBMCs or T cells enriched from blood (not recorded which). The V call is TRBV7-6, the J call TRBJ1-5; no clear D. The origin of this receptor is a woman in her thirties or forties who had recovered from COVID-19. The chain's CDR3 is CASSPTRGNQPQHF. CDR3 in DNA: TGTGCCAGCAGCCCGACAAGAGGCAATCAGCCCCAGCATTTT.